This T cell receptor (beta chain) stems from a study of prognosis after radiotherapy for stage I lung cancer. This clonotype is a singleton in its sample. V lost 8 bases and J 6 bases, leaving 17 bases between the germline ends. CDR3 length equals 12 residues. Germline values: CDR1 DFQATT, CDR2 SNEGSKA (reference sequence). The authors amplified TCR beta CDR3 from genomic DNA using two-round multiplex PCR. Gene-specific primers for each TRBV and TRBJ gene drove first-round PCR. TCRdb reprocessed the multiplex PCR reads with MiXCR, giving one entry per CDR3 protein. In the table there are several thousand distinct CDR3 sequences, approximately 60% of which are singletons.

The chain employs TRBV20-1 and TRBJ2-7; possible D gene TRBD1, 5 bases. The clonotype originates from a donor of 50 years or more with non-small cell lung cancer. Sequencing used PBMCs, obtained before or after stereotactic body radiation therapy (not recorded which). CDR3: CSPKPGLGEQYF. The DNA for the CDR3 is TGCAGTCCAAAACCAGGGTTAGGCGAGCAGTACTTC.